These 7 T cell receptor beta chains were sequenced from one sample in a study of blood T cells in healthy people across ages. Alongside a J-beta primer mix, a sample-barcoded 5' primer served in a second PCR lasting about 7 to 11 cycles. TCRdb recomputed calls from the 5' RACE reads with MiXCR, one row per CDR3 protein. The sample consists of more than 800,000 distinct CDR3 sequences, more than 40% of them appearing once. Sequences were obtained from blood. All receptors come from a woman in her fifties or sixties in good health.

The chain uses TRBV9 and TRBJ2-7; D not resolved. Germline assignment: CDR1 SGDLS and CDR2 YYNGEE. With 0 bases removed from V and 3 bases from J, the gap between germline ends came to 10 bases. CDR3 length: 14 residues. The CDR3 loop is CASSVAQNGYEQYF. The DNA of the CDR3 is TGTGCCAGCAGCGTAGCCCAAAATGGCTACGAGCAGTACTTC.

This clonotype was seen only a few times. The rearrangement joins TRBV29-1 to TRBJ2-3; 8 bases are shared with TRBD2. The CDR3 covers 15 residues. Germline V lookup: CDR1 SQVTM, CDR2 ANQGSEA. J gave up 0 bases and V 2 bases, and 4 bases lay outside the gene matches. In DNA, the CDR3 is TGCAGCGTTGAAACGCGGGAGGAAAGCACAGATACGCAGTATTTT. Protein sequence: CSVETREESTDTQYF.

V and J are TRBV28 and TRBJ1-6; weak D call: TRBD1 (6 bases). The V and J ends lost 6 bases and 7 bases respectively, with 16 bases between them. This CDR3 region has 15 residues. Per germline, CDR1 MDHEN and CDR2 SYDVKM. CDR3 nucleotide sequence: TGTGCCAGCAGCACCCGGGGGCAAAGGAATTCACCCCTCCACTTT. This codes for CASSTRGQRNSPLHF. Full variable domain (remainder filled in from reference TRBV28 and TRBJ1-6): DVKVTQSSRYLVKRTGEKVFLECVQDMDHENMFWYRQDPGLGLRLIYFSYDVKMKEKGDIPEGYSVSREKKERFSLILESASTNQTSMYLCASSTRGQRNSPLHFGNGTRLTVT.

This clonotype was counted a few times. The rearrangement uses TRBV6-5 and TRBJ2-7; 9 bases match TRBD1. Germline CDR1 and CDR2: MNHEY and SVGAGI. Germline trimming cut 5 bases from V and 1 base from J; bases unmatched to any gene: 3. The length of the CDR3 is 14 residues. The CDR3 coding sequence is TGTGCCAGCAGTAAGACAGGGGGATCCTACGAGCAGTACTTC. Translation: CASSKTGGSYEQYF.

This clonotype was seen only a few times. The gene calls are TRBV20-1 and TRBJ2-3; 9 bases match TRBD2. CDR1 DFQATT and CDR2 SNEGSKA come from the germline V gene (reference sequence). This CDR3 comprises 13 residues. The V gene end was trimmed by 1 base and the J gene end by 6 bases; junction bases not matched to a gene: 2. Here the CDR3 reads CSARVSGGDTQYF. The CDR3 nucleotides are TGCAGTGCTAGAGTTAGCGGGGGCGATACGCAGTATTTT.

This clonotype was observed a handful of times. This chain uses TRBV14 with TRBJ1-2; weak D call: TRBD1 (5 bases). CDR1 and CDR2 from the germline V gene are SGHDN and FVKESK. The CDR3 is 16 residues long. V lost 0 bases, J lost 6 bases, and 17 bases lay in between. The CDR3 region is CASSQEGQTIPNGYTF. The CDR3 nucleotides read TGTGCCAGCAGCCAAGAGGGGCAGACAATACCAAATGGCTACACCTTC.

The table lists this clonotype with a few counts. The CDR3 nucleotides are TGCAGCGTGCTCAAGGGTTACAATGAGCAGTTCTTC. Its protein product is CSVLKGYNEQFF. The chain carries TRBV29-1 and TRBJ2-1; D gene ambiguous. CDR1 is SQVTM and CDR2 is ANQGSEA in the germline V gene. Deletions cut 6 bases from V and 4 bases from J, with 10 bases between. The CDR3 is 12 residues long.